Listed below are T cell receptor beta chains from one sample, sequenced in a study of blood T cell repertoires in COVID-19. The assay was immunoSEQ multiplex PCR, and TCRdb's table has in-frame clones only and misses some. This repertoire shows tens of thousands of clones, around nine tenths found once; its top ten account for 14%. Sequencing was done on a sample of peripheral blood. The receptors here all came from a woman between 55 and 75 years old with active COVID-19. The CDR3 runs from the conserved cysteine through the conserved F or W. The order of the fields is CDR3 protein, CDR3 DNA, D gene, CDR3 length, V gene, J gene, clone size. The D gene is left open where the match is weak. Clone sizes are given selectively: once, few, many, or a class where the clone is expanded.

CASSLSPMQETQYF	TGTGCCAGCAGTTTAAGCCCTATGCAAGAGACCCAGTACTTC	NA	14	TRBV6-5	TRBJ2-5	NA
CASSPQGTNEKLFF	TGTGCCAGCAGTCCACAGGGTACTAATGAAAAACTGTTTTTT	NA	14	TRBV27	TRBJ1-4	NA
CASSLDRADTQYF	TGCGCCAGCAGCTTGGACCGAGCAGATACGCAGTATTTT	NA	13	TRBV5-1	TRBJ2-3	NA
CASSLQGVGETQYF	TGTGCCAGCTCACTCCAGGGGGTAGGAGAGACCCAGTACTTC	TRBD1	14	TRBV18	TRBJ2-5	NA
CASRGGPGNTIYF	TGTGCCAGCAGAGGGGGACCTGGAAACACCATATATTTT	NA	13	TRBV9	TRBJ1-3	NA
CASSPRGGPYNEQFF	TGTGCCAGCAGTCCCCGAGGGGGCCCCTACAATGAGCAGTTCTTC	TRBD1	15	TRBV6-5	TRBJ2-1	NA
CASSVLVQETQYF	TGTGCCAGCTCAGTACTCGTCCAAGAGACCCAGTACTTC	NA	13	TRBV18	TRBJ2-5	NA
CASSPTTGFYGYTF	TGTGCCAGCAGCCCCACGACAGGGTTCTATGGCTACACCTTC	TRBD1	14	TRBV3-1/TRBV3-2	TRBJ1-2	NA
CASSQDQWAQVDFF	TGTGCCAGCAGCCAAGATCAATGGGCACAGGTCGATTTCTTT	NA	14	TRBV3-1/TRBV3-2	TRBJ1-1	NA
CASSPGMLLGELFF	TGTGCCAGCAGCCCCGGGATGCTTCTCGGGGAGCTGTTTTTT	NA	14	TRBV7-9	TRBJ2-2	NA
CASSPPGTGEAFF	TGTGCCAGCTCACCACCCGGGACAGGGGAAGCTTTCTTT	TRBD1	13	TRBV18	TRBJ1-1	NA
CASSQVLRGTQYF	TGCGCCAGCAGCCAAGTTCTGCGAGGGACCCAGTACTTC	NA	13	TRBV4-1	TRBJ2-5	NA
CASSSGTSGSTDTQYF	TGTGCCAGCAGTTCTGGGACTAGCGGAAGCACAGATACGCAGTATTTT	TRBD2	16	TRBV6-2/TRBV6-3	TRBJ2-3	NA
CASSPGTPGNSPLHF	TGTGCCAGCAGCCCCGGGACACCGGGCAATTCACCCCTCCACTTT	NA	15	TRBV6-5	TRBJ1-6	once
CASGFGRGDTQYF	TGTGCTAGTGGTTTTGGCAGGGGTGATACGCAGTATTTT	NA	13	TRBV12-5	TRBJ2-3	once
CASSFKSGQGTSPLHF	TGTGCCAGCAGCTTCAAATCGGGACAGGGAACATCACCCCTCCACTTT	TRBD1	16	TRBV7-9	TRBJ1-6	NA
CASSYTGTSGRDEQFF	TGTGCCAGCAGCTATACCGGGACTAGCGGCCGTGATGAGCAGTTCTTC	TRBD2	16	TRBV11-2	TRBJ2-1	NA
CSVVSGQGADEQYF	TGCAGCGTTGTTTCGGGACAGGGGGCGGACGAGCAGTACTTC	TRBD1	14	TRBV29-1	TRBJ2-7	NA
CAWRQLQGTSGNTIYF	TGTGCCTGGAGGCAACTACAGGGGACCTCTGGAAACACCATATATTTT	TRBD1	16	TRBV30	TRBJ1-3	NA
CASSFRGDYEQYF	TGTGCCAGCAGCTTTCGGGGGGACTACGAGCAGTACTTC	TRBD2	13	TRBV11-3	TRBJ2-7	NA
CASSTMRTDTQYF	TGTGCCAGCTCAACAATGCGCACAGATACGCAGTATTTT	NA	13	TRBV18	TRBJ2-3	NA
CSASAGGLADYEQYF	TGCAGTGCTAGTGCGGGTGGACTAGCAGATTACGAGCAGTACTTC	TRBD2	15	TRBV20-1	TRBJ2-7	NA
CASSQGFGRGYDEQYF	TGTGCCAGCAGCCAGGGGTTCGGCAGGGGTTATGACGAGCAGTACTTC	NA	16	TRBV11-3	TRBJ2-7	NA
CASSKQGSGAKGYTF	TGTGCCAGCAGCAAACAGGGGTCAGGGGCGAAAGGCTACACCTTC	TRBD1	15	TRBV13	TRBJ1-2	NA
CASSDPGGETQYF	TGTGCCAGCAGTGACCCAGGGGGCGAGACCCAGTACTTC	TRBD1	13	TRBV6-4	TRBJ2-5	NA
CASSLGTSSYNEQFF	TGTGCCAGCAGCTTAGGGACAAGCTCCTACAATGAGCAGTTCTTC	NA	15	TRBV7-7	TRBJ2-1	NA
CSASQVAGGREQFF	TGCAGTGCTAGTCAGGTAGCGGGGGGACGCGAGCAGTTCTTC	TRBD2	14	TRBV20-1	TRBJ2-1	NA
CASSYRWNRAYEQYF	TGTGCCAGCAGTTACAGGTGGAACAGGGCCTACGAGCAGTACTTC	NA	15	TRBV6-5	TRBJ2-7	once
CASSGAASGYEQYF	TGCGCCAGCAGTGGTGCGGCGAGTGGCTACGAGCAGTACTTC	NA	14	TRBV10-1	TRBJ2-7	NA
CAPPGGYEQYF	TGTGCCCCCCCTGGGGGGTACGAGCAGTACTTC	NA	11	TRBV21-1	TRBJ2-7	NA